This entry features one T cell receptor beta chain sequence. This entry is derived from a study of CD8 T cells in Susac syndrome. The CDR3 extends over 14 amino acids. Per the germline V gene, CDR1 is MDHEN and CDR2 is SYDVKM. V lost 7 bases and J lost 8; bases outside the gene matches: 11. RNA in amounts of about 0.5 to 1 ug was reverse transcribed with random hexamers. TCRdb called the immunoSEQ multiplex PCR reads again in MiXCR, with one record for every CDR3 protein. This table has 150,000 to 200,000 distinct CDR3 sequences, about 93% appearing once. Sequenced material: CD4+ T cells from PBMCs. This TCR came from a human donor with multiple sclerosis. The chain is built from TRBV28 and TRBJ1-2; 9 bases fit TRBD1. The CDR3 loop is CASIPGDRVLGYTF. The CDR3, as DNA: TGTGCCAGCATCCCGGGGGACAGGGTCTTAGGCTACACCTTC.